This T cell receptor beta chain stems from a study of T-cell memory formation after mild COVID-19. Study conclusions and caveats: Cross-reactive memory appears to have joined, as suggested by some responding clones showing up in pre-infection memory. Researchers report contracting CD4+ clones mostly in CM and EM, with CD8+ clones in EMRA.

cDNA libraries for TCR alpha and TCR beta, carrying sample barcodes and UMIs, came from 5'RACE with constant-segment primers. TCRdb reanalysed the 5' RACE reads using MiXCR and keeps one entry per CDR3 protein. The sample lists roughly 300,000 distinct CDR3 sequences; approximately 15% were seen once. A note on this clonotype: Its antigen is not known.

The specimen sequenced was PBMCs or a T cell subset sorted from them (not recorded which). The source is a man aged 18 to 35 who had mild COVID-19 (a few samples of this study predate the infection). Cell type and time point are not known.

CDR3 sequence (DNA): TGCGCCAGCAGCCCGCAGGGGGGATACACAGATACGCAGTATTTT. Residues: CASSPQGGYTDTQYF. This chain joins TRBV4-1 and TRBJ2-3; possible D gene TRBD1, 7 bases. Germline CDR1 reads MGHRA; CDR2 reads YSYEKL. V lost 4 bases and J lost 2, with 13 bases in between. The CDR3 is 15 amino acids.